This TCR beta chain was found in a study of blood T cell repertoires in COVID-19. Across the whole study: Samples taken during acute and convalescent COVID-19 were collected in the United States, Italy and Spain. T cells, B-cell-depleted T cells, or PBMCs provided the cDNA or gDNA that served as material.

Authors' analysis steps: Quantification of nucleated cells was approximated via reference gene primer amplification. Only in-frame clones appear in the TCRdb table, and some are missing; sequencing was by immunoSEQ multiplex PCR. The V and J calls and clone size come from that table; D and trimming were worked out from the DNA. The data hold around 200,000 clones, with more than 70% observed a single time. V shed 4 bases and J 1 base; nucleotides not matched to a gene: 6. CDR1 MDHEN and CDR2 SYDVKM come from the germline V gene. The CDR3 has 15 residues. This sequence joins TRBV28 and TRBJ2-7, with TRBD1 matching 8 bases. Sequencing used peripheral blood. The clonotype originates from a woman in her forties or fifties with acute or convalescent COVID-19. The CDR3 region is CASSSETGASYEQYF. In DNA, the CDR3 is TGTGCCAGCAGTTCCGAGACAGGGGCATCCTACGAGCAGTACTTC.